This T cell receptor (beta chain) derives from a study of tumor-infiltrating lymphocytes in primary liver carcinoma. Study-level information: Staged T1-T3 N0M0, the tumors had sizes that ranged from roughly 4 to 11 cm across.

V was trimmed by 3 bases and J by 6 bases, leaving 11 bases between them. CDR3 length equals 13 residues. Germline V gene lookup returns CDR1 SGHAT and CDR2 FQNNGV. Unsorted whole blood yielded blood RNA, and germline DNA was extracted as well. Starting from 450 to 500 ng of total RNA, TCR beta cDNA was produced with a primer in the constant region. TCR beta libraries came from three nested multiplex PCR rounds using slightly modified ARM-PCR. With TRBV1-TRBV30 forward primers and a C-beta reverse primer, the first two PCR rounds were run for nine to eleven cycles each. TCRdb passed the multiplex PCR reads through MiXCR, listing each CDR3 protein once. The sample yields almost 200,000 distinct CDR3 sequences, about two thirds seen once.

Sequenced: peripheral blood. The V call is TRBV11-2, the J call TRBJ1-1; D possibly corresponds to TRBD1 (5 bases). The clonotype originates from a woman aged 55-69 years with primary liver carcinoma and hepatitis B virus infection. The CDR3: CASSLSGGSEAFF. The DNA of the CDR3 is TGTGCCAGCAGCTTGAGTGGGGGGTCTGAAGCTTTCTTT.